This T cell receptor (beta chain) stems from a study of shared clonotypes between healthy human individuals. V was clipped by 0 bases and J by 6 bases, with 10 bases between them. The CDR3 covers 13 residues. Germline-derived CDR1 and CDR2 are SGDLS and YYNGEE. Study processing details: Quality scores were absent from the junction-only immunoSEQ sequences, so filtering differed. Here immunoSEQ multiplex PCR was the method, and the copy in TCRdb shows in-frame clones only, minus some. D and trimming were read from the DNA, whereas the V and J calls and clone size are those reported in that table. The sample holds nearly 2 million clones, about 95% seen once. Terminally differentiated effector memory CD45RA+ cells were excluded from the naive CD8 cells, which were CD45RO-negative and positively selected for CCR7.

The receptor comes from a man between 18 and 35 years old in good health. This chain connects TRBV9 to TRBJ2-7, with no clear D. Sample: naive CD8+ T cells sorted from blood. Written as DNA, the CDR3 is TGTGCCAGCAGCGTAGATTCTCTGGGCGAGCAGTACTTC. Encoded protein: CASSVDSLGEQYF. Together with reference TRBV9 and TRBJ2-7, the CDR3 gives the full variable domain: DSGVTQTPKHLITATGQRVTLRCSPRSGDLSVYWYQQSLDQGLQFLIQYYNGEERAKGNILERFSAQQFPDLHSELNLSSLELGDSALYFCASSVDSLGEQYFGPGTRLTVT.